Following are 17 T cell receptor beta chains from one sample sequenced in a study of cytomegalovirus exposure and HLA in healthy donors (dated by TCRdb to about 2017). Libraries were prepared through the immunoSEQ multiplex PCR assay. A mixture of 60 forward primers for TCR Vbeta segments and 13 reverse primers for TCR Jbeta segments was used in the multiplex PCR. TCRdb's version of the immuneACCESS table is confined to in-frame rearrangements and falls short of the full clone set. An unresolved V gene accounts for under half of the shortfall where checked; the remainder is of unknown origin. For this sample there are over 200,000 clones; around 89% appear just once. 1% of the sample goes to the ten largest clones. Sequencing was done on a sample of PBMCs. These receptors were obtained from a woman between 18 and 29 years old in good health and CMV-seronegative.

J is TRBJ1-6 and V is TRBV6-5, with 8 bases aligning to TRBD1. The CDR3 is 15 residues long. Germline values: CDR1 MNHEY, CDR2 SVGAGI. V shed 7 bases, J shed 9 bases, and the junction held 11 bases outside the gene matches. CDR3 sequence reads: CASTILETGASPLHF. The CDR3 DNA follows: TGTGCCAGCACCATCCTCGAGACAGGGGCTTCACCCCTCCACTTT.

The V gene is TRBV5-4, the J gene TRBJ2-5, with 11 bases fitting TRBD2. Trimming at V came to 4 bases and at J to 4 bases, leaving 6 bases not matched to a gene. Per the germline V gene, CDR1 is SGHNT and CDR2 is YYREEE (reference sequence). This CDR3 spans 15 amino acids. The CDR3 bases are TGTGCCAGCAGCACAACTAGCGGGAGAGGAGAGACCCAGTACTTC. Translated, it gives CASSTTSGRGETQYF.

This clone has only one observation. The chain has TRBV7-9 and TRBJ2-1; 7 bases line up with TRBD2. V was pared by 5 bases and J by 10 bases, with 14 bases of the junction left unmatched. The CDR3 extends over 15 amino acids. Germline-derived CDR1 and CDR2 are SEHNR and FQNEAQ (reference sequence). The CDR3 DNA sequence: TGTGCCAGCAGCCCCGTCCCGGGAGGACGAGGCGAGCAGTTCTTC. It translates to CASSPVPGGRGEQFF.

This chain links TRBV7-2 with TRBJ2-4, with 9 bases matching TRBD1. This CDR3 spans 15 amino acids. Germline V lookup: CDR1 SGHTA, CDR2 FQGNSA. V was pared by 5 bases and J by 9 bases, with 11 bases of the junction left unmatched. The CDR3: CASSPNTGGAGIQYF. CDR3 DNA sequence: TGTGCCAGCAGCCCTAATACAGGGGGCGCGGGCATTCAGTACTTC.

The chain couples TRBV29-1 to TRBJ2-1; 9 positions match TRBD1. V was clipped by 6 bases and J by 7 bases; unmatched bases: 7. Germline V lookup: CDR1 SQVTM, CDR2 ANQGSEA. CDR3 size: 13 residues. Here the CDR3 DNA reads TGCAGCGTCCCGGGGACAGGGCCTAATGAGCAGTTCTTC. It encodes CSVPGTGPNEQFF.

The V and J genes are TRBV19 and TRBJ2-6, with no clear D. This CDR3 comprises 15 residues. Germline-derived CDR1 and CDR2 are LNHDA and SQIVND (reference sequence). Trimming left V 5 bases short and J 0 bases short, with 8 bases between. CDR3 bases: TGTGCCAGTAGTGCACAGCTCTCTGGGGCCAACGTCCTGACTTTC. This gives the protein CASSAQLSGANVLTF.

V usage is TRBV2 and J usage is TRBJ1-4; D is possibly TRBD1 (5 bases). Trimming took 10 bases from V and 4 from J, leaving 22 bases between them. The CDR3 runs to 16 residues. CDR1 is SNHLY, CDR2 FYNNEI, per germline. CDR3 sequence: CATHPDPGTSNEKLFF. The CDR3 bases are TGTGCCACCCACCCCGACCCCGGGACTAGTAATGAAAAACTGTTTTTT.

The V call is TRBV19, the J call TRBJ2-5; 10 bases are shared with TRBD2. Germline V gives CDR1 LNHDA, CDR2 SQIVND (reference sequence). Unmatched junction bases numbered 8, after V lost 6 bases and J lost 1 base. The CDR3 loop spans 16 amino acids. The CDR3 reads CASRNPSGGAQETQYF. As DNA, the CDR3 is TGTGCCAGTAGGAATCCTAGCGGGGGAGCCCAAGAGACCCAGTACTTC.

This clone has only one observation. The chain joins TRBV7-9 to TRBJ1-2; tentatively, D is TRBD1 (5 bases). This CDR3 spans 16 amino acids. From germline, CDR1 is SEHNR and CDR2 FQNEAQ (reference sequence). V lost 2 bases to trimming and J lost 5 bases, with 18 bases between them. Here the CDR3 reads CASSLYEYRSGYGYTF. CDR3 coding DNA: TGTGCCAGCAGCTTATACGAGTACAGGTCAGGTTATGGCTACACCTTC.

This clone was counted once. V gene TRBV9 combines with J gene TRBJ2-3; 8 bases map to TRBD1. CDR1 is SGDLS, CDR2 YYNGEE, per germline. The ends lost 3 bases at V and 4 bases at J; junction bases unmatched: 7. The CDR3 contains 15 residues. The CDR3 bases are TGTGCCAGCAGCGGAGACGCAGGGGGCCCAGATACGCAGTATTTT. Its protein is CASSGDAGGPDTQYF.

For this clone: Mismatch with germline at one junction end may stem from a read error. The genes are TRBV15 and TRBJ2-7; D not certain. The germline V gene has CDR1 LNHNV and CDR2 YYDKDF (reference sequence). The CDR3 covers 12 residues. CDR3 protein: CATSSTMREQHF. The DNA of the CDR3 is TGTGCCACCAGCTCCACTATGCGAGAGCAGCACTTC.

The chain carries TRBV18 and TRBJ1-1; TRBD1 agrees at 7 bases. V gave up 8 bases and J gave up 4 bases; unmatched junction bases: 16. Germline V CDR1 and CDR2: KGHSH, LQKENI. CDR3 length: 16 residues. This CDR3 reads CASHAYGQVTGTEAFF. CDR3 in DNA: TGTGCCAGCCATGCCTATGGACAGGTTACCGGCACTGAAGCTTTCTTT.

V usage is TRBV5-1 and J usage is TRBJ1-6, with 12 nucleotides matching TRBD1. The CDR3 loop spans 14 amino acids. Germline V gene lookup returns CDR1 SGHRS and CDR2 YFSETQ. V dropped 5 bases and J dropped 14; count of bases not matched to a gene: 8. The CDR3 DNA reads TGCGCCAGCAGAACCGGGACAGGGGGCATAGCCCTCCACTTT. The encoded protein is CASRTGTGGIALHF.

The CDR3 spells CASSDGVKAFF. CDR3 sequence (DNA): TGTGCCAGCAGTGACGGTGTTAAAGCTTTCTTT. The chain couples TRBV2 to TRBJ1-1; D is ambiguous. The CDR3 has 11 residues. In germline, CDR1 is SNHLY, CDR2 FYNNEI. Trimming cost V 3 bases and J 9 bases, with 8 bases left between them. Variable domain in full (rest from reference TRBV2 and TRBJ1-1): EPEVTQTPSHQVTQMGQEVILRCVPISNHLYFYWYRQILGQKVEFLVSFYNNEISEKSEIFDDQFSVERPDGSNFTLKIRSTKLEDSAMYFCASSDGVKAFFGQGTRLTVV.

The chain's CDR3 is CASSQDGRGFEQYF. In nucleotides, the CDR3 is TGCGCCAGCAGCCAAGATGGCAGGGGGTTCGAGCAGTACTTC. The chain links TRBV4-1 to TRBJ2-7; 7 positions match TRBD1. J was trimmed by 6 bases and V by 0 bases; bases with no gene match: 5. The germline V gene encodes CDR1 MGHRA and CDR2 YSYEKL. There are 14 residues in the CDR3.

The J gene is TRBJ2-3, the V gene TRBV18, with 7 bases identical to TRBD1. Germline V lookup: CDR1 KGHSH, CDR2 LQKENI. The J segment lost 4 bases and the V segment lost 3 bases, leaving 1 base of the junction unmatched. The CDR3 is 13 amino acids. The chain's CDR3 is CASSPQGADTQYF. CDR3 nucleotides: TGTGCCAGCTCACCCCAGGGGGCAGATACGCAGTATTTT.

V usage is TRBV7-9 and J usage is TRBJ1-5; D unresolved. V shed 6 bases and J shed 6 bases, with 27 bases lying between them. Germline CDR1 is SEHNR and CDR2 is FQNEAQ (reference sequence). This CDR3 is built from 18 residues. The CDR3, as DNA: TGTGCCAGCAGTCCATCCACCGGGCCCGAACGGGAAAGTCAGCCCCAGCATTTT. Its protein is CASSPSTGPERESQPQHF.